This T cell receptor (beta chain) emerged from a study of T-cell reconstitution after alpha-beta-depleted transplantation in children. In its sample, this clonotype was seen many times. Its cognate antigen is unknown. Using unique molecular identifiers, the investigators prepared the TCRbeta library. MiXCR was run by TCRdb on the PCR reads, yielding one entry per CDR3 protein. This table holds around 100,000 distinct CDR3 sequences, about 9.3% found once. Study-wide findings and caveats: Approximately two months post-transplant, alpha-beta T cells reportedly originated from several hundred expanded graft clones. Surviving recipient cells, namely T cells and thymic progenitors, were the source of high day-60 TCRbeta diversity in some patients. At one year after transplant, newly produced T cells mostly accounted for T-cell counts and diversity.

The CDR3 runs 16 residues. Trimming cost V 3 bases and J 1 base, with 14 bases left between them. Germline CDR1 reads LGHDT; CDR2 reads YNNKEL (reference sequence). Sequences were derived from PBMCs, sampled before TCRalphabeta/CD19-depleted stem cell transplant. The chain joins TRBV3-1 to TRBJ2-3; weak D call: TRBD2 (6 bases). This clonotype originated in a boy aged 2 to 9 with acute lymphoblastic leukemia, due to receive a stem cell transplant. The CDR3 DNA sequence: TGTGCCAGCAGCCATCCCTGGGACTCGCGCACAGATACGCAGTATTTT. Translation: CASSHPWDSRTDTQYF.